Sequencing of this TCR beta chain was carried out in a study of identifying expanded T cells in peripheral blood. During the collection period, no donor immune events like infections were recorded. The study, taken as a whole, reports: Technical replicates showed around 1.2 changed clones; two weeks around 15; four weeks 19.

J gave up 2 bases and V 0 bases, and 7 bases lay outside the gene matches. Germline CDR1 and CDR2: SGDLS and YYNGEE. The CDR3 covers 16 residues. Points on this clone: Its specificity is unknown.

Sequenced by immunoSEQ multiplex PCR; TCRdb stores in-frame clones only, minus some. Among some 95,000 clones listed, nearly 90% were seen once. This sequence originates from a person aged 18 to 75 in good health. The specimen sequenced was blood. The chain links TRBV9 to TRBJ1-2, with 7 bases fitting TRBD1. The CDR3, as DNA: TGTGCCAGCAGCGTAGGGGGAGGGACAGTAAACTATGGCTACACCTTC. The encoded protein is CASSVGGGTVNYGYTF.